This TCR beta chain was sequenced in a study of CD8+ T cells in alopecia areata. TCR sequencing used cDNA made by reverse transcription of extracted RNA. The method was immunoSEQ multiplex PCR; TCRdb's version includes in-frame clones alone and lacks a portion of them. Of about 110,000 clones in the sample, 50% to 60% were seen once. Collected material from alopecia areata patients comprised lesional scalp punch biopsies and peripheral blood. Per the germline V gene, CDR1 is GTSNPN and CDR2 is SVGIG (reference sequence). The CDR3 is 13 amino acids. Trimming pared 0 bases from V and 10 bases from J, leaving 13 bases between.

The sequence derives from a human donor with alopecia areata. The source material was NKG2D-low CD8+ T cells sorted from blood. The rearrangement joins TRBV30 to TRBJ2-1; D not certain. The DNA of the CDR3 is TGTGCCTGGAGTGTAACCCCCTGGCGCGAGCAGTTCTTC. It translates to CAWSVTPWREQFF.